The T cell receptor (beta chain) under discussion was sequenced for a study of blood T cell repertoires in COVID-19. On the study more broadly: PBMCs, B-cell-depleted T cells, or T cells were the source of the cDNA or gDNA that made up the material.

In the source study's methods: Nucleated cell counts were estimated from reference gene primer amplification. Sequencing was performed with immunoSEQ multiplex PCR; in TCRdb, only in-frame clones are kept and a portion is missing. Clone size and V and J calls were adopted from that table, with D and trimming inferred from the DNA. The sample includes about 270,000 clones, 70% to 90% of them seen just once. Among Cohort 3 donors, those recovered had two negative PCRs, clearance, or symptom resolution. Germline values: CDR1 MGHRA, CDR2 YSYEKL. This CDR3 comprises 17 residues. V lost 0 bases and J lost 8, with 20 bases in between.

The TCR sequence derives from a woman aged 30 to 39 who had recovered from COVID-19. The specimen was PBMCs or T cells enriched from blood (not recorded which). V gene TRBV4-1 combines with J gene TRBJ2-1; possible D gene TRBD1, 6 bases. The CDR3 sequence: CASSQDGVFTQGDEQFF. DNA of the CDR3: TGCGCCAGCAGCCAAGACGGCGTTTTTACACAGGGCGATGAGCAGTTCTTC.